The 18 T cell receptor beta chains in this list originate from one sample, sequenced in a study of OX40 agonist ivuxolimab in advanced cancers. Only in-frame clones appear in the TCRdb table, and some are missing; sequencing was by immunoSEQ multiplex PCR. The table includes tens of thousands of clones, over 75% detected once. The sequenced sample was CD4+ or CD8+ T cells sorted from blood, obtained in a trial of the OX40 agonist ivuxolimab. The receptor source for this set is an adult with an advanced solid tumor such as melanoma, head and neck, liver or kidney cancer.

The chain has TRBV6-5 and TRBJ1-5; D not resolved. The V end was cut by 0 bases, the J end by 5 bases, with 8 bases between. The CDR3 totals 14 residues. Germline CDR1 MNHEY, CDR2 SVGAGI. DNA for the CDR3: TGTGCCAGCAGTTACTCGCGGGTTGATCAGCCCCAGCATTTT. Translation: CASSYSRVDQPQHF.

V usage is TRBV4-1 and J usage is TRBJ1-1; the D is unclear. Trimming removed 7 bases at V and 4 bases at J, with 25 bases between. The germline CDR1 and CDR2 sequences are MGHRA and YSYEKL. This CDR3 spans 17 amino acids. The CDR3 region has the DNA TGCGCCAGCAACCTCCCCCCGGACGGTTCCCTCAGCACTGAAGCTTTCTTT. It yields the protein CASNLPPDGSLSTEAFF.

The rearrangement joins TRBV30 to TRBJ1-1; D is possibly TRBD1 (6 bases). Germline CDR1 and CDR2: GTSNPN and SVGIG (reference sequence). The CDR3 loop spans 16 amino acids. V was pared by 0 bases and J by 0 bases, with 14 bases between. The CDR3 DNA reads as TGTGCCTGGAGTGTACCGGGCAGGGGCTTGAACACTGAAGCTTTCTTT. Its translation: CAWSVPGRGLNTEAFF. Looking up the rest from reference TRBV30 and TRBJ1-1 gives the full variable domain: SQTIHQWPATLVQPVGSPLSLECTVEGTSNPNLYWYRQAAGRGLQLLFYSVGIGQISSEVPQNLSASRPQDRQFILSSKKLLLSDSGFYLCAWSVPGRGLNTEAFFGQGTRLTVV.

V is TRBV18 and J is TRBJ1-1, with D hard to call. The CDR3 spans 14 residues. V lost 1 base and J 2 bases, leaving 8 bases between the germline ends. The germline V gene encodes CDR1 KGHSH and CDR2 LQKENI. Here the CDR3 DNA reads TGTGCCAGCTCACCACAGGCGGTTAACACTGAAGCTTTCTTT. It translates to CASSPQAVNTEAFF.

In the case of this clone: Other DNA sequences in this specimen translate into the identical CDR3. The V gene is TRBV29-1, the J gene TRBJ2-7; TRBD1 agrees at 7 bases. CDR3 length equals 12 residues. Per the germline V gene, CDR1 is SQVTM and CDR2 is ANQGSEA. Germline trimming cut 6 bases from V and 2 bases from J; bases unmatched to any gene: 4. The CDR3 sequence: CSVPGQAYEQYF. CDR3 DNA sequence: TGCAGCGTCCCCGGACAGGCCTACGAGCAGTACTTC.

The J gene is TRBJ2-4, the V gene TRBV7-9, with 11 bases identical to TRBD1. This CDR3 has 17 residues. Germline loops: CDR1 SEHNR, CDR2 FQNEAQ (reference sequence). Trimming removed 5 bases from V and 2 bases from J; junction bases left unmatched: 8. The CDR3 reads CASSPQGQGVSKNIQYF. CDR3 sequence (DNA): TGTGCCAGCAGCCCGCAGGGACAGGGGGTCTCCAAAAACATTCAGTACTTC.

This clone was picked up a small number of times. J is TRBJ2-5 and V is TRBV29-1, with D tentatively TRBD2 (6 bases). Per the germline V gene, CDR1 is SQVTM and CDR2 is ANQGSEA. Trimming pared 4 bases from V and 5 bases from J, leaving 14 bases between. This CDR3 contains 13 residues. The CDR3 loop reads CSVGGVSWETQYF. In DNA, the CDR3 is TGCAGCGTTGGGGGGGTTTCTTGGGAGACCCAGTACTTC.

The CDR3 coding sequence is TGTGCCAGCAGCCCCCAGGGGGTCCAGGGTGTATATGGCTACACCTTC. The encoded protein is CASSPQGVQGVYGYTF. This rearrangement joins TRBV7-9 to TRBJ1-2, with 7 bases fitting TRBD1. CDR3 length: 16 residues. CDR1 and CDR2 (germline): SEHNR, FQNEAQ (reference sequence). The junction had 14 bases not matched to a gene; V was cut back by 5 bases and J by 5 bases.

This clone was counted a single time. CDR3 nucleotide sequence: TGTGCCAGCAGTCCGGGGGCCAGAAAGGGGAATGAGCAGTTCTTC. It specifies CASSPGARKGNEQFF. The rearrangement links TRBV2 to TRBJ2-1; the D gene could be TRBD1 or TRBD2 (6 bases each). The V gene's germline CDR1 is SNHLY and CDR2 FYNNEI. V was shortened by 5 bases and J by 7 bases, with 18 bases between the two germline ends. The CDR3 contains 15 residues.

This chain connects TRBV7-3 to TRBJ1-1, with 9 bases identical to TRBD1. With V trimmed by 3 bases and J by 5 bases, 4 bases remained unmatched. Germline V gene data show CDR1 as SGHTA and CDR2 as FQGTGA. This CDR3 comprises 14 residues. The CDR3 protein is CASSFTGGGTEAFF. For the CDR3, the DNA is TGTGCCAGCAGCTTCACAGGGGGCGGGACTGAAGCTTTCTTT.

The rearrangement joins TRBV7-2 to TRBJ1-1, with TRBD1 matching 8 bases. V shed 3 bases, J shed 4 bases, and the junction held 7 bases outside the gene matches. Germline values: CDR1 SGHTA, CDR2 FQGNSA. The CDR3 is 15 amino acids. This CDR3 is CASSFLSGGATEAFF. The CDR3 coding sequence is TGTGCCAGCAGCTTTCTCTCAGGGGGCGCCACTGAAGCTTTCTTT.

V and J are TRBV28 and TRBJ2-7; 8 bases agree with TRBD1. The CDR3 loop spans 15 amino acids. V trimming: 6 bases; J trimming: 10 bases; junction bases outside the gene matches: 17. The germline V gene encodes CDR1 MDHEN and CDR2 SYDVKM. The CDR3: CASRPRDRRHMEQYF. CDR3 nucleotide sequence: TGTGCCAGCAGGCCCCGGGACAGGCGACATATGGAACAGTACTTC.

The rearrangement uses TRBV13 and TRBJ2-3, with D possibly being TRBD1 or TRBD2 (6 bases each). The V gene lost 2 bases and the J gene lost 11 bases, with 17 bases spanning the gap. CDR1 PRHDT and CDR2 FYEKMQ come from the germline V gene (reference sequence). The CDR3 loop spans 14 amino acids. CDR3 in amino acids: CASSLLLRGRRQYF. The CDR3 DNA reads TGTGCCAGCAGCTTACTCCTTAGGGGGAGGCGGCAGTATTTT.

The chain employs TRBV7-3 and TRBJ1-2, with a possible D match to TRBD1 (6 bases). CDR3 length equals 16 residues. V was trimmed by 1 base and J by 0 bases, leaving 12 bases between them. Germline-derived CDR1 and CDR2 are SGHTA and FQGTGA. The CDR3 region is CASSLSGGATNYGYTF. The DNA for the CDR3 is TGTGCCAGCAGCTTAAGTGGGGGGGCCACTAACTATGGCTACACCTTC.

V gene TRBV13 combines with J gene TRBJ1-2; maybe TRBD1 (6 bases). The V gene's germline CDR1 is PRHDT and CDR2 FYEKMQ (reference sequence). This CDR3 has 14 amino acids. V was cut by 1 base and J by 2 bases, with 8 bases left in between. The CDR3 bases are TGTGCCAGCAGCTTAGCAGGGGAAAACTATGGCTACACCTTC. Its protein is CASSLAGENYGYTF.

The chain couples TRBV10-3 to TRBJ2-5; D is perhaps TRBD2 (5 bases). Per the germline V gene, CDR1 is ENHRY and CDR2 is SYGVKD. V was pared by 10 bases and J by 3 bases, with 15 bases between. The CDR3 consists of 13 residues. The CDR3 here is CATNNGNKETQYF. The CDR3 nucleotides read TGTGCCACGAACAACGGGAACAAAGAGACCCAGTACTTC.

A single count supports this clone. The V and J genes are TRBV7-2 and TRBJ2-7, with D uncertain. The V and J ends lost 1 base and 3 bases respectively, with 10 bases between them. The CDR3 contains 14 residues. Germline lookup yields CDR1 SGHTA and CDR2 FQGNSA. Here the CDR3 reads CASSLVPDRYEQYF. CDR3 bases: TGTGCCAGCAGCTTAGTTCCGGATCGCTACGAGCAGTACTTC.

The rearrangement joins TRBV30 to TRBJ2-3; 12 bases map to TRBD2. This CDR3 has 15 amino acids. V gave up 4 bases and J gave up 4 bases; unmatched junction bases: 6. CDR1 is GTSNPN, CDR2 SVGIG, per germline (reference sequence). The CDR3 here is CAWKLAGGGADTQYF. CDR3 in DNA: TGTGCCTGGAAACTAGCGGGAGGCGGGGCAGATACGCAGTATTTT. The complete variable domain, with remaining parts taken from reference TRBV30 and TRBJ2-3, reads SQTIHQWPATLVQPVGSPLSLECTVEGTSNPNLYWYRQAAGRGLQLLFYSVGIGQISSEVPQNLSASRPQDRQFILSSKKLLLSDSGFYLCAWKLAGGGADTQYFGPGTRLTVL.